These T cell receptor beta chains were read from a single sample in a study of neurological immune-mediated disorders. A single record per CDR3 protein comes from TCRdb applying MiXCR to the 5' RACE reads. The table lists about 36,000 distinct CDR3 sequences, under 13% of them singletons, with 6.6% in the top ten. The sequenced material came from PBMCs. The receptors were sampled from a woman in her 30s with HTLV-1-associated myelopathy (HAM/TSP). Each CDR3 is given with its conserved first and last residue. D genes are given only for firm matches. Size tells how often a clone was seen (once, few, many) or the class of an expanded clone, and some rows leave it out.

J gene: TRBJ2-3
D gene: TRBD2
clone size: many
V gene: TRBV5-1
CDR3 protein: CASSSLAGGPPDTQYF
CDR3 DNA: TGCGCCAGCAGCTCACTAGCGGGGGGACCGCCGGATACGCAGTATTTT

J gene: TRBJ2-7
D gene: .
clone size: medium-sized
V gene: TRBV20-1
CDR3 protein: CSAIRYVGTVWEQYF
CDR3 DNA: TGCAGTGCTATCCGATACGTAGGGACGGTCTGGGAGCAGTACTTC

J gene: TRBJ1-1
D gene: TRBD1
clone size: .
V gene: TRBV9
CDR3 protein: CSSSARTGTKNTEAFF
CDR3 DNA: TGTTCCAGCAGCGCCAGGACAGGTACTAAGAACACTGAAGCTTTCTTT

J gene: TRBJ1-1
D gene: TRBD1
clone size: many
V gene: TRBV20-1
CDR3 protein: CSAAPGGRNTEAFF
CDR3 DNA: TGCAGTGCTGCACCAGGGGGCCGGAACACTGAAGCTTTCTTT

J gene: TRBJ2-1
D gene: .
clone size: many
V gene: TRBV20-1
CDR3 protein: CSATPETNYNEQFF
CDR3 DNA: TGCAGTGCGACCCCAGAGACTAACTACAATGAGCAGTTCTTC

J gene: TRBJ1-3
D gene: TRBD1
clone size: many
V gene: TRBV3-1
CDR3 protein: CASSLGGQGQNTIYF
CDR3 DNA: TGTGCCAGCAGCCTAGGCGGACAGGGGCAGAACACCATATATTTT

J gene: TRBJ1-3
D gene: TRBD1
clone size: many
V gene: TRBV10-3
CDR3 protein: CAISTGGENTIYF
CDR3 DNA: TGTGCCATCAGTACAGGGGGCGAAAACACCATATATTTT

J gene: TRBJ1-5
D gene: .
clone size: once
V gene: TRBV20-1
CDR3 protein: CSASPPGDQPQHF
CDR3 DNA: TGCAGTGCTAGCCCCCCGGGGGATCAGCCCCAGCATTTT

J gene: TRBJ2-1
D gene: .
clone size: many
V gene: TRBV12-3/TRBV12-4
CDR3 protein: CASSSQAPNEQFF
CDR3 DNA: TGTGCCAGCAGTTCACAAGCCCCCAATGAGCAGTTCTTC

J gene: TRBJ2-1
D gene: .
clone size: many
V gene: TRBV18
CDR3 protein: CASSPAEGRYNEQFF
CDR3 DNA: TGTGCCAGCTCACCAGCAGAGGGGCGGTACAATGAGCAGTTCTTC

J gene: TRBJ2-7
D gene: .
clone size: many
V gene: TRBV20-1
CDR3 protein: CSAFDLKTYEQYF
CDR3 DNA: TGCAGTGCTTTCGACCTAAAAACCTACGAGCAGTACTTC

J gene: TRBJ2-5
D gene: .
clone size: many
V gene: TRBV19
CDR3 protein: CASSSVVGETQYF
CDR3 DNA: TGTGCCAGTAGTAGTGTCGTCGGGGAGACCCAGTACTTC

J gene: TRBJ2-7
D gene: .
clone size: many
V gene: TRBV20-1
CDR3 protein: CSATDGYEQYF
CDR3 DNA: TGCAGTGCAACGGACGGCTACGAGCAGTACTTC

J gene: TRBJ1-2
D gene: TRBD1
clone size: many
V gene: TRBV20-1
CDR3 protein: CSASGGVDYGYTF
CDR3 DNA: TGCAGTGCTTCAGGGGGGGTTGACTATGGCTACACCTTC

J gene: TRBJ2-1
D gene: TRBD2
clone size: many
V gene: TRBV5-1
CDR3 protein: CASSLAPSGNEQFF
CDR3 DNA: TGCGCCAGCAGCTTAGCGCCTAGCGGCAATGAGCAGTTCTTC

J gene: TRBJ2-2
D gene: .
clone size: many
V gene: TRBV20-1
CDR3 protein: CSAALILSRGAGELFF
CDR3 DNA: TGCAGTGCTGCCTTAATTTTAAGCAGGGGAGCCGGGGAGCTGTTTTTT

J gene: TRBJ2-3
D gene: .
clone size: many
V gene: TRBV7-2
CDR3 protein: CASSPMGDTQYF
CDR3 DNA: TGTGCCAGCAGCCCCATGGGAGATACGCAGTATTTT

J gene: TRBJ1-2
D gene: .
clone size: many
V gene: TRBV7-9
CDR3 protein: CASGDYGYTF
CDR3 DNA: TGTGCCAGCGGGGACTATGGCTACACCTTC

J gene: TRBJ1-6
D gene: .
clone size: .
V gene: TRBV12-3/TRBV12-4
CDR3 protein: CASSPTRDSPLHF
CDR3 DNA: TGTGCCAGCAGTCCAACCAGGGATTCACCCCTCCACTTT

J gene: TRBJ1-2
D gene: .
clone size: many
V gene: TRBV10-3
CDR3 protein: CAISDRGNYGYTF
CDR3 DNA: TGTGCCATCAGTGACAGGGGTAACTATGGCTACACCTTC

J gene: TRBJ2-1
D gene: .
clone size: few
V gene: TRBV7-2
CDR3 protein: CASSLRAGGGNEQFF
CDR3 DNA: TGTGCCAGCAGCTTACGGGCGGGTGGAGGGAATGAGCAGTTCTTC

J gene: TRBJ2-7
D gene: TRBD1
clone size: many
V gene: TRBV5-1
CDR3 protein: CASSSHRDRDNEQYF
CDR3 DNA: TGCGCCAGCAGCTCCCACCGGGACAGGGACAACGAGCAGTACTTC

J gene: TRBJ2-3
D gene: .
clone size: many
V gene: TRBV7-2
CDR3 protein: CASSRPRDPFRDTQYF
CDR3 DNA: TGTGCCAGCAGCCGACCGCGGGACCCCTTTCGCGATACGCAGTATTTT

J gene: TRBJ2-3
D gene: TRBD1
clone size: many
V gene: TRBV10-3
CDR3 protein: CAISLGQGVNTQYF
CDR3 DNA: TGTGCCATCAGCCTGGGACAGGGTGTGAATACGCAGTATTTT

J gene: TRBJ1-1
D gene: TRBD1
clone size: many
V gene: TRBV20-1
CDR3 protein: CSATGQVNTEAFF
CDR3 DNA: TGCAGTGCTACGGGACAGGTGAACACTGAAGCTTTCTTT

J gene: TRBJ1-5
D gene: .
clone size: many
V gene: TRBV20-1
CDR3 protein: CSARDPRDSNQPQHF
CDR3 DNA: TGCAGTGCTAGAGATCCCCGAGATAGCAATCAGCCCCAGCATTTT

J gene: TRBJ1-1
D gene: .
clone size: many
V gene: TRBV5-1
CDR3 protein: CASSFQTGANMNTEAFF
CDR3 DNA: TGCGCCAGCAGCTTTCAGACAGGCGCGAATATGAACACTGAAGCTTTCTTT

J gene: TRBJ1-6
D gene: TRBD1
clone size: many
V gene: TRBV20-1
CDR3 protein: CSARLGTGNSPLHF
CDR3 DNA: TGCAGTGCTAGATTGGGGACAGGGAATTCACCCCTCCACTTT

J gene: TRBJ2-1
D gene: TRBD2
clone size: many
V gene: TRBV20-1
CDR3 protein: CSARSLAGGARDNEQFF
CDR3 DNA: TGCAGTGCTAGATCCCTAGCGGGGGGGGCCCGCGACAATGAGCAGTTCTTC

J gene: TRBJ2-7
D gene: .
clone size: medium-sized
V gene: TRBV20-1
CDR3 protein: CSARMGYEQYF
CDR3 DNA: TGCAGTGCTAGGATGGGCTACGAGCAGTACTTC

J gene: TRBJ1-4
D gene: .
clone size: many
V gene: TRBV5-5
CDR3 protein: CASSLLPINEKLFF
CDR3 DNA: TGTGCCAGCAGCTTGTTGCCGATTAATGAAAAACTGTTTTTT

J gene: TRBJ1-1
D gene: .
clone size: many
V gene: TRBV10-3
CDR3 protein: CAISESKSKAEAFF
CDR3 DNA: TGTGCCATCAGTGAGTCGAAATCTAAGGCTGAAGCTTTCTTT

J gene: TRBJ2-7
D gene: TRBD2
clone size: many
V gene: TRBV20-1
CDR3 protein: CSARETSGPTYEQYF
CDR3 DNA: TGCAGTGCTAGAGAGACTAGCGGACCAACCTACGAGCAGTACTTC

J gene: TRBJ2-2
D gene: .
clone size: many
V gene: TRBV20-1
CDR3 protein: CSARDLGASTGELFF
CDR3 DNA: TGCAGTGCTAGAGATCTTGGGGCATCAACCGGGGAGCTGTTTTTT

J gene: TRBJ2-1
D gene: TRBD2
clone size: many
V gene: TRBV25-1
CDR3 protein: CASSESGRGGFGEQFF
CDR3 DNA: TGTGCCAGCAGTGAATCCGGGCGGGGGGGCTTTGGTGAGCAGTTCTTC

J gene: TRBJ2-3
D gene: .
clone size: many
V gene: TRBV7-2
CDR3 protein: CASSQPGADTQYF
CDR3 DNA: TGTGCCAGCAGCCAGCCAGGGGCAGATACGCAGTATTTT

J gene: TRBJ2-1
D gene: TRBD1
clone size: many
V gene: TRBV5-1
CDR3 protein: CASSLGTGILGEQFF
CDR3 DNA: TGCGCCAGCAGCTTGGGGACAGGGATTTTGGGTGAGCAGTTCTTC

J gene: TRBJ2-7
D gene: .
clone size: many
V gene: TRBV20-1
CDR3 protein: CSARDIKYYEQYF
CDR3 DNA: TGCAGTGCTAGGGACATAAAGTACTACGAGCAGTACTTC

J gene: TRBJ1-5
D gene: .
clone size: many
V gene: TRBV7-2
CDR3 protein: CASSTSWQPQHF
CDR3 DNA: TGTGCCAGCAGCACCAGCTGGCAGCCCCAGCATTTT

J gene: TRBJ1-5
D gene: .
clone size: many
V gene: TRBV3-1
CDR3 protein: CASSHGMLEGQPQHF
CDR3 DNA: TGTGCCAGCAGCCATGGAATGCTCGAGGGGCAGCCCCAGCATTTT

J gene: TRBJ2-1
D gene: TRBD2
clone size: medium-sized
V gene: TRBV20-1
CDR3 protein: CSATVGGEWEQFF
CDR3 DNA: TGCAGTGCTACTGTCGGGGGGGAATGGGAGCAGTTCTTC

J gene: TRBJ1-6
D gene: .
clone size: many
V gene: TRBV7-8
CDR3 protein: CASGRDSYNSPLHF
CDR3 DNA: TGTGCCAGCGGTCGGGACTCCTATAATTCACCCCTCCACTTT

J gene: TRBJ2-2
D gene: TRBD1
clone size: many
V gene: TRBV30
CDR3 protein: CAWRGQGNTGELFF
CDR3 DNA: TGTGCCTGGAGGGGACAGGGCAACACCGGGGAGCTGTTTTTT

J gene: TRBJ2-2
D gene: .
clone size: .
V gene: TRBV20-1
CDR3 protein: CSARDKVTGELFF
CDR3 DNA: TGCAGTGCTAGAGATAAGGTGACCGGGGAGCTGTTTTTT

J gene: TRBJ1-3
D gene: .
clone size: many
V gene: TRBV15
CDR3 protein: CATSRDLLASSIGNTIYF
CDR3 DNA: TGTGCCACCAGCAGAGATCTTTTGGCATCCAGCATTGGAAACACCATATATTTT

J gene: TRBJ2-7
D gene: TRBD1
clone size: many
V gene: TRBV20-1
CDR3 protein: CSAARPTGGAEQYF
CDR3 DNA: TGCAGTGCTGCAAGACCGACAGGGGGGGCCGAGCAGTACTTC

J gene: TRBJ2-7
D gene: .
clone size: once
V gene: TRBV5-1
CDR3 protein: CASSTGDKRAKGYF
CDR3 DNA: TGCGCCAGCAGCACAGGAGATAAAAGGGCGAAGGGGTACTTC

J gene: TRBJ1-2
D gene: .
clone size: many
V gene: TRBV5-8
CDR3 protein: CASSSPGVRYGYTF
CDR3 DNA: TGTGCCAGCAGCTCTCCAGGGGTACGCTATGGCTACACCTTC

J gene: TRBJ1-1
D gene: TRBD1
clone size: .
V gene: TRBV7-9
CDR3 protein: CASSPITGQGFWYTEAFF
CDR3 DNA: TGTGCCAGCAGCCCGATAACAGGACAGGGATTTTGGTACACTGAAGCTTTCTTT

J gene: TRBJ1-2
D gene: TRBD1
clone size: many
V gene: TRBV5-1
CDR3 protein: CASSSTRDRLNYGYTF
CDR3 DNA: TGCGCCAGCAGCTCAACCCGGGACAGGCTAAATTATGGCTACACCTTC